Each of the 20 T cell receptor beta chains below was sequenced from the same sample in a study of patients and donors after allogeneic stem cell transplantation. MiXCR, run by TCRdb on the RT-PCR reads, gives a single entry per CDR3 protein. Of fewer than 250,000 distinct CDR3 sequences in the sample, around 14% are singletons; the top ten hold more than 9%. Sequences were obtained from blood, either unsorted or a sorted T cell fraction (not recorded which). All receptors derive from a human donor who was either an allogeneic HSCT recipient or a stem cell or donor lymphocyte infusion donor (not recorded which). It is not recorded whose cells these are; they may come from a transplant donor.

This clonotype was observed a handful of times. The rearrangement links TRBV20-1 to TRBJ2-1; D not resolved. Deletions cut 0 bases from V and 6 bases from J, with 15 bases between. CDR1 and CDR2 (germline): DFQATT, SNEGSKA (reference sequence). The CDR3 has 15 amino acids. CDR3 region: CSARDPRYDRNEQFF. The CDR3 nucleotides read TGCAGTGCTAGAGATCCCAGGTACGATCGCAATGAGCAGTTCTTC.

This clonotype was recorded at least ten times. The chain has TRBV5-1 and TRBJ1-1; TRBD1 agrees at 9 bases. Germline V lookup: CDR1 SGHRS, CDR2 YFSETQ. J lost 4 bases, V lost 0 bases, and 1 base had no gene match. This CDR3 region has 14 residues. The CDR3 region has the DNA TGCGCCAGCAGCTTGGGGACAGGGGTCACTGAAGCTTTCTTT. It specifies CASSLGTGVTEAFF.

The V gene is TRBV12-3 or TRBV12-4, the J gene TRBJ1-5; D is unresolved. CDR3 length: 16 residues. The V end lost 5 bases, the J end lost 7 bases, and 21 bases lay between the germline ends. CDR3 DNA sequence: TGTGCCAGCAGTCCCCTCTCGAGGGCCCTAAGACAGCCCCAGCATTTT. Protein product: CASSPLSRALRQPQHF.

The V call is TRBV11-3, the J call TRBJ2-1; unclear D gene. The germline V gene has CDR1 SGHNT and CDR2 YENEEA. The germline V and J ends were trimmed by 5 bases and 1 base, with 15 bases remaining between them. The length of the CDR3 is 16 residues. CDR3 bases: TGTGCCAGCAGCCCTAAATCGCGCGGATCCTACAATGAGCAGTTCTTC. Translation gives CASSPKSRGSYNEQFF.

In its sample, this clonotype was seen many times. The rearrangement links TRBV2 to TRBJ2-5, with a tentative D call TRBD2 (7 bases). Germline loops: CDR1 SNHLY, CDR2 FYNNEI. The CDR3 has 15 amino acids. Trimming pared 1 base from V and 2 bases from J, leaving 11 bases between. The CDR3 reads CASSEEGGGQETQYF. The CDR3 DNA follows: TGTGCCAGCAGTGAAGAAGGGGGGGGGCAAGAGACCCAGTACTTC.

V gene TRBV15 combines with J gene TRBJ1-1; D call uncertain. Germline CDR1 is LNHNV and CDR2 is YYDKDF (reference sequence). CDR3 length: 14 residues. The germline V and J ends were trimmed by 2 bases and 2 bases, with 9 bases remaining between them. CDR3 nucleotide sequence: TGTGCCACCAGCAGATCAACTCTAAACACTGAAGCTTTCTTT. Translating gives CATSRSTLNTEAFF.

J is TRBJ2-3 and V is TRBV7-9; D is ambiguous. This CDR3 is built from 13 residues. In germline, CDR1 is SEHNR, CDR2 FQNEAQ (reference sequence). V gave up 0 bases and J gave up 6 bases, with 7 bases separating them. The CDR3 loop reads CASSLAQSDTQYF. CDR3 in DNA: TGTGCCAGCAGCTTAGCGCAATCGGATACGCAGTATTTT.

The chain is built from TRBV6-4 and TRBJ2-1; D assignment may be TRBD1 or TRBD2 (5 bases each). This CDR3 spans 12 amino acids. Trimming cost V 10 bases and J 9 bases, with 16 bases left between them. Germline V gene lookup returns CDR1 MRHNA and CDR2 SNTAGT. CDR3 region: CATGTGLGEQFF. Written as DNA, the CDR3 is TGTGCCACCGGGACGGGGCTCGGTGAGCAGTTCTTC.

This clonotype was picked up a small number of times. J is TRBJ1-5 and V is TRBV11-3; tentatively, D is TRBD1 (6 bases). The germline V gene encodes CDR1 SGHNT and CDR2 YENEEA. The V gene lost 5 bases and the J gene lost 7 bases, with 15 bases spanning the gap. This CDR3 spans 14 amino acids. The CDR3 loop reads CASSEGQNDQPQHF. CDR3 coding DNA: TGTGCCAGCAGCGAAGGACAGAACGACCAGCCCCAGCATTTT.

This clonotype was detected only a few times. The chain links TRBV6-5 to TRBJ1-1, with TRBD1 identical over 9 bases. This CDR3 has 15 amino acids. The trim removed 6 bases at V and 4 bases at J, leaving 9 bases unmatched. Germline CDR1 and CDR2: MNHEY and SVGAGI. The DNA of the CDR3 is TGTGCCAGCAGCTACACCGGGACAGGGAGCACTGAAGCTTTCTTT. This encodes CASSYTGTGSTEAFF.

In this sample, this clonotype turned up a few times. The chain employs TRBV20-1 and TRBJ1-1, with a weak D call TRBD1 (5 bases). This CDR3 is built from 12 residues. Trimming took off 3 bases at V and 5 bases at J, with 10 bases between the two ends. CDR1 DFQATT and CDR2 SNEGSKA come from the germline V gene (reference sequence). The CDR3 region is CSASLAGTEAFF. The CDR3 region has the DNA TGCAGTGCTAGCCTGGCAGGGACTGAAGCTTTCTTT.

This clonotype was seen a handful of times. This chain uses TRBV14 with TRBJ2-7; D is possibly TRBD1 or TRBD2 (5 bases each). This CDR3 has 12 residues. Between the trimmed V and J ends, which lost 4 bases and 12 bases, there was a span of 16 bases. Per the germline V gene, CDR1 is SGHDN and CDR2 is FVKESK. CDR3 protein: CASSPTGTSRYF. The CDR3 DNA reads TGTGCCAGCAGCCCTACCGGGACCTCAAGGTACTTC. Variable domain in full (rest from reference TRBV14 and TRBJ2-7): EAGVTQFPSHSVIEKGQTVTLRCDPISGHDNLYWYRRVMGKEIKFLLHFVKESKQDESGMPNNRFLAERTGGTYSTLKVQPAELEDSGVYFCASSPTGTSRYFGPGTRLTVT.

In its sample, this clonotype was seen many times. The V call is TRBV11-3, the J call TRBJ2-1, with D maybe TRBD2 (7 bases). Germline CDR1 and CDR2: SGHNT and YENEEA. V was trimmed by 0 bases and J by 9 bases, leaving 15 bases between them. The CDR3 is 15 residues long. This CDR3 is CASSLDGGRVGEQFF. The CDR3 nucleotides read TGTGCCAGCAGCTTAGACGGGGGGCGGGTCGGTGAGCAGTTCTTC.

This clonotype was picked up a small number of times. This chain joins TRBV19 and TRBJ1-2; 8 bases align to TRBD1. The CDR3 runs to 15 residues. Unmatched junction bases numbered 10, after V lost 9 bases and J lost 1 base. Germline lookup yields CDR1 LNHDA and CDR2 SQIVND (reference sequence). This CDR3 reads CASRSDRGINYGYTF. DNA for the CDR3: TGTGCCAGCCGAAGCGACAGGGGAATTAACTATGGCTACACCTTC. Based on the CDR3 plus reference TRBV19 and TRBJ1-2, the full variable domain is DGGITQSPKYLFRKEGQNVTLSCEQNLNHDAMYWYRQDPGQGLRLIYYSQIVNDFQKGDIAEGYSVSREKKESFPLTVTSAQKNPTAFYLCASRSDRGINYGYTFGSGTRLTVV.

In its sample, this clonotype was seen many times. This chain uses TRBV5-1 with TRBJ1-5, with D possibly matching TRBD1 (6 bases). The V and J ends lost 0 bases and 2 bases respectively, with 12 bases between them. Germline loops: CDR1 SGHRS, CDR2 YFSETQ. This CDR3 has 16 residues. The CDR3 protein is CASSLGGGGGNQPQHF. CDR3 bases: TGCGCCAGCAGCTTGGGGGGGGGCGGGGGCAATCAGCCCCAGCATTTT.

This clonotype was seen a handful of times. The chain links TRBV20-1 to TRBJ2-3; D remains unclear. Germline assignment: CDR1 DFQATT and CDR2 SNEGSKA (reference sequence). Trimming took off 4 bases at V and 0 bases at J, with 20 bases between the two ends. The length of the CDR3 is 17 residues. CDR3 loop: CSAKPPVFSRSTDTQYF. The CDR3 coding sequence is TGCAGTGCTAAACCCCCAGTTTTCTCCAGGAGCACAGATACGCAGTATTTT.

This clonotype was picked up many times. The chain carries TRBV4-3 and TRBJ1-1; D remains ambiguous. This CDR3 is built from 15 residues. The germline gives CDR1 LGHNA, CDR2 YSLEER. The germline V and J ends were trimmed by 0 bases and 2 bases, with 10 bases remaining between them. In nucleotides, the CDR3 is TGCGCCAGCAGCCAAGACGGTAGCTCCAACACTGAAGCTTTCTTT. This sequence encodes CASSQDGSSNTEAFF.

The J gene is TRBJ1-1, the V gene TRBV5-1; TRBD1 agrees at 9 bases. V was pared by 6 bases and J by 6 bases, with 6 bases of the junction left unmatched. The CDR3 spans 13 residues. Germline CDR1 and CDR2: SGHRS and YFSETQ. CDR3 nucleotides: TGCGCCAGCAAACCGGGGACAGGGTCTGAAGCTTTCTTT. Its protein is CASKPGTGSEAFF.

This clonotype was recorded at least ten times. This chain joins TRBV12-3 or TRBV12-4 and TRBJ1-5; 9 bases line up with TRBD1. The J segment lost 4 bases and the V segment lost 0 bases, leaving 1 base of the junction unmatched. The CDR3 sequence is 15 residues long. Here the CDR3 reads CASSLAGTGNQPQHF. As DNA, the CDR3 is TGTGCCAGCAGTTTAGCAGGGACAGGGAATCAGCCCCAGCATTTT.

The table lists this clonotype with many counts. The chain couples TRBV5-1 to TRBJ1-1; a weak D match, TRBD1 (6 bases). V was shortened by 0 bases and J by 3 bases, with 15 bases between the two germline ends. The germline V gene has CDR1 SGHRS and CDR2 YFSETQ. This CDR3 has 16 residues. This chain's CDR3 is CASSLEGGARDTEAFF. The CDR3 DNA reads TGCGCCAGCAGCTTGGAAGGGGGGGCGAGAGACACTGAAGCTTTCTTT.